The 32 T cell receptor beta chains presented below share a single source sample, sequenced in a study of cytomegalovirus exposure and HLA in healthy donors. Sequenced by immunoSEQ multiplex PCR; TCRdb stores in-frame clones only, minus some. The repertoire holds over 90,000 clones, with over 85% as singletons. Sequencing was carried out using PBMCs. These receptors were taken from a woman aged 18-35 years in good health and CMV-seronegative.

J is TRBJ1-6 and V is TRBV19, with a tentative D call TRBD1 (5 bases). The germline CDR1 and CDR2 sequences are LNHDA and SQIVND (reference sequence). The CDR3 consists of 16 residues. Trimming left V 3 bases short and J 6 bases short, with 15 bases between. The CDR3 loop reads CASSILGLLGNSPLHF. DNA of the CDR3: TGTGCCAGTAGTATCCTGGGACTATTGGGTAATTCACCCCTCCACTTT. The variable domain in full, with the rest retrieved from reference TRBV19 and TRBJ1-6, is DGGITQSPKYLFRKEGQNVTLSCEQNLNHDAMYWYRQDPGQGLRLIYYSQIVNDFQKGDIAEGYSVSREKKESFPLTVTSAQKNPTAFYLCASSILGLLGNSPLHFGNGTRLTVT.

The chain couples TRBV6-5 to TRBJ2-1; TRBD2 matches 13 bases. Trimming at V came to 7 bases and at J to 7 bases, leaving 4 bases not matched to a gene. The V gene's germline CDR1 is MNHEY and CDR2 SVGAGI. The CDR3 runs 14 residues. The DNA of the CDR3 is TGTGCCAGCATGCGACTAGCGGGAGGAAATGAGCAGTTCTTC. The encoded protein is CASMRLAGGNEQFF.

V gene TRBV27 combines with J gene TRBJ1-5; D perhaps matches TRBD1 (6 bases). Trimming took 10 bases from V and 6 from J, leaving 19 bases between them. Looked up from germline, CDR1 is MNHEY and CDR2 is SMNVEV (reference sequence). The CDR3 loop spans 14 amino acids. For the CDR3, the DNA is TGTGCCAACTACAGGGCGCTTCGTGGTCAGCCCCAGCATTTT. Residues: CANYRALRGQPQHF.

This chain connects TRBV11-3 to TRBJ2-3; 7 bases agree with TRBD1. There are 13 residues in the CDR3. J was trimmed by 6 bases and V by 6 bases; bases with no gene match: 6. Germline values: CDR1 SGHNT, CDR2 YENEEA. CDR3 coding DNA: TGTGCCAGCAGTACAGGGGTGGGGGATACGCAGTATTTT. Encoded protein: CASSTGVGDTQYF.

The gene calls are TRBV19 and TRBJ2-7, with TRBD2 matching over 11 bases. The V segment lost 3 bases and the J segment 1 base; nucleotides outside the gene matches: 2. Germline V gene data show CDR1 as LNHDA and CDR2 as SQIVND (reference sequence). The CDR3 runs 15 residues. The CDR3: CASSISSGRSYEQYF. The CDR3 nucleotides are TGTGCCAGTAGTATTTCTAGCGGGAGGTCCTACGAGCAGTACTTC.

The chain uses TRBV2 and TRBJ2-7, with TRBD1 identical over 8 bases. V was clipped by 1 base and J by 6 bases; unmatched bases: 8. The CDR3 totals 15 residues. In germline, CDR1 is SNHLY, CDR2 FYNNEI. The CDR3 DNA sequence: TGTGCCAGCAGTGAAGAGCAGGGGGCGATCGCCGAGCAGTACTTC. This translates into CASSEEQGAIAEQYF.

This clone was observed a handful of times. The chain carries TRBV14 and TRBJ2-7; D uncertain. The CDR3 has 14 residues. Deletions cut 0 bases from V and 3 bases from J, with 9 bases between. CDR1 is SGHDN and CDR2 is FVKESK in the germline V gene. In DNA, the CDR3 is TGTGCCAGCAGCCAAGACCTACCTATCTACGAGCAGTACTTC. This encodes CASSQDLPIYEQYF. Based on the CDR3 plus reference TRBV14 and TRBJ2-7, the full variable domain is EAGVTQFPSHSVIEKGQTVTLRCDPISGHDNLYWYRRVMGKEIKFLLHFVKESKQDESGMPNNRFLAERTGGTYSTLKVQPAELEDSGVYFCASSQDLPIYEQYFGPGTRLTVT.

The V call is TRBV6-5, the J call TRBJ1-5; the D gene is possibly TRBD1 (5 bases). V was pared by 6 bases and J by 6 bases, with 12 bases between. Germline V CDR1 and CDR2: MNHEY, SVGAGI. The CDR3 covers 13 residues. CDR3 region: CASRGGFGQPQHF. In DNA form, the CDR3 reads TGTGCCAGCAGGGGGGGATTTGGTCAGCCCCAGCATTTT.

V gene TRBV5-1 combines with J gene TRBJ2-5; 7 nucleotides match TRBD1. Germline values: CDR1 SGHRS, CDR2 YFSETQ. The V and J ends lost 4 bases and 5 bases, in that order; junction bases with no gene match: 8. This CDR3 is 14 amino acids long. CDR3 region: CASSPRQGRETQYF. CDR3 nucleotide sequence: TGCGCCAGCAGCCCCAGACAGGGACGGGAGACCCAGTACTTC.

The chain recombines TRBV30 with TRBJ1-1; 8 bases agree with TRBD1. The CDR3 contains 14 residues. The V gene end was trimmed by 3 bases and the J gene end by 3 bases; junction bases not matched to a gene: 6. Looked up from germline, CDR1 is GTSNPN and CDR2 is SVGIG (reference sequence). CDR3: CAWSEQGGDTEAFF. The CDR3 DNA reads as TGTGCCTGGAGCGAACAGGGGGGGGACACTGAAGCTTTCTTT.

The chain recombines TRBV7-2 with TRBJ1-2, with 7 bases identical to TRBD1. The germline CDR1 and CDR2 sequences are SGHTA and FQGNSA. The length of the CDR3 is 13 residues. V lost 2 bases and J lost 3; bases outside the gene matches: 0. The CDR3: CASSLTGDYGYTF. The CDR3 region has the DNA TGTGCCAGCAGCTTAACAGGGGACTATGGCTACACCTTC.

The V call is TRBV6-1, the J call TRBJ2-1; tentative D call: TRBD2 (5 bases). The CDR3 totals 16 residues. The V gene lost 2 bases and the J gene lost 0 bases, with 11 bases spanning the gap. The V gene's germline CDR1 is MNHNS and CDR2 SASEGT. CDR3 region: CASSEWELSSYNEQFF. CDR3 in DNA: TGTGCCAGCAGTGAATGGGAGCTCAGCTCCTACAATGAGCAGTTCTTC.

This clone appeared once. The chain links TRBV5-1 to TRBJ2-2; 7 bases match TRBD1. The J segment lost 6 bases and the V segment lost 5 bases, leaving 10 bases of the junction unmatched. CDR3 length equals 15 residues. Germline CDR1 reads SGHRS; CDR2 reads YFSETQ. The CDR3 DNA is TGCGCCAGCAGTGTCGGGATTCAGGGGGCCGGGGAGCTGTTTTTT. Its translation: CASSVGIQGAGELFF.

The DNA for the CDR3 is TGCGCCAGCGGGGAGGGCCGGGGCTACAATGAGCAGTTCTTC. Residues: CASGEGRGYNEQFF. V usage is TRBV5-1 and J usage is TRBJ2-1, with 7 bases fitting TRBD2. CDR1 and CDR2 from the germline V gene are SGHRS and YFSETQ. The CDR3 spans 14 residues. Unmatched junction bases numbered 7, after V lost 7 bases and J lost 3 bases.

The chain carries TRBV29-1 and TRBJ1-2, with TRBD1 matching 9 bases. This CDR3 is 13 amino acids long. V was pared by 3 bases and J by 8 bases, with 7 bases of the junction left unmatched. Germline V gene sequence: CDR1 SQVTM, CDR2 ANQGSEA. CDR3 region: CSVDTGGREGYTF. DNA of the CDR3: TGCAGCGTTGATACAGGGGGCAGGGAAGGCTACACCTTC.

V and J are TRBV7-9 and TRBJ2-7, with D possibly being TRBD1 (5 bases). The germline CDR1 and CDR2 sequences are SEHNR and FQNEAQ (reference sequence). V was shortened by 5 bases and J by 0 bases, with 11 bases between the two germline ends. The CDR3 length is 14 residues. CDR3 sequence reads: CASSPKGNSYEQYF. The DNA for the CDR3 is TGTGCCAGCAGCCCCAAGGGGAACTCCTACGAGCAGTACTTC. The variable domain in full, completed from reference TRBV7-9 and TRBJ2-7, reads DTGVSQNPRHKITKRGQNVTFRCDPISEHNRLYWYRQTLGQGPEFLTYFQNEAQLEKSRLLSDRFSAERPKGSFSTLEIQRTEQGDSAMYLCASSPKGNSYEQYFGPGTRLTVT.

V and J are TRBV18 and TRBJ1-1, with a possible D match to TRBD1 (6 bases). V was clipped by 1 base and J by 1 base, with 13 bases between them. This CDR3 is 16 amino acids long. The germline gives CDR1 KGHSH, CDR2 LQKENI. Here the CDR3 reads CASSPRFGGENTEAFF. CDR3 nucleotide sequence: TGTGCCAGCTCACCACGGTTTGGGGGCGAGAACACTGAAGCTTTCTTT.

This chain uses TRBV9 with TRBJ2-4, with D unresolved. V lost 5 bases and J lost 0, with 15 bases in between. In germline, CDR1 is SGDLS, CDR2 YYNGEE. This CDR3 is 16 amino acids long. For the CDR3, the DNA is TGTGCCAGCAGAGCTAACCCGTTACTAGCCAAAAACATTCAGTACTTC. This translates into CASRANPLLAKNIQYF.

The V and J genes are TRBV27 and TRBJ2-3, with D maybe TRBD1 (6 bases). The CDR3 is 16 residues long. Trimming pared 7 bases from V and 0 bases from J, leaving 17 bases between. Germline CDR1 and CDR2: MNHEY and SMNVEV (reference sequence). The CDR3 nucleotides read TGTGCCAGCACCACAGGGCACACCGTAAGCACAGATACGCAGTATTTT. Translation: CASTTGHTVSTDTQYF.

The rearrangement joins TRBV6-4 to TRBJ1-4; D gene unclear. In germline, CDR1 is MRHNA, CDR2 SNTAGT. The CDR3 spans 16 residues. Trimming shortened V by 4 bases and J by 0 bases, and 12 bases separated the two germline ends. This CDR3 reads CASSVNEDATNEKLFF. The CDR3 DNA reads TGTGCCAGCAGTGTGAACGAGGATGCAACTAATGAAAAACTGTTTTTT.

The chain joins TRBV25-1 to TRBJ2-2; TRBD1 matches at 8 bases. J gave up 7 bases and V 8 bases, and 9 bases lay outside the gene matches. There are 14 residues in the CDR3. Per germline, CDR1 MGHDK and CDR2 SYGVNS. CDR3 residues: CASGRTGTGGELFF. The CDR3 DNA reads as TGTGCCAGCGGCCGGACAGGGACGGGCGGGGAGCTGTTTTTT.

The J gene is TRBJ2-3, the V gene TRBV7-6; tentative D call: TRBD1 (5 bases). The CDR3 runs to 13 residues. Germline V gives CDR1 SGHVS, CDR2 FNYEAQ. Trimming took off 4 bases at V and 4 bases at J, with 9 bases between the two ends. CDR3 coding DNA: TGTGCCAGCAGCTCCTTAGGGGCAGATACGCAGTATTTT. The encoded protein is CASSSLGADTQYF.

Here the CDR3 reads CASGPGLADTGELFF. The CDR3 bases are TGTGCCAGCGGACCGGGACTAGCGGACACCGGGGAGCTGTTTTTT. This chain joins TRBV9 and TRBJ2-2, with 11 bases that match TRBD2. Trimming cost V 7 bases and J 3 bases; bases outside gene matches: 5. Per the germline V gene, CDR1 is SGDLS and CDR2 is YYNGEE. The CDR3 contains 15 residues.

The rearrangement joins TRBV4-1 to TRBJ1-6, with 8 nucleotides matching TRBD1. V lost 1 base to trimming and J lost 5 bases; unmatched junction nucleotides: 4. The CDR3 runs 16 residues. The germline V gene has CDR1 MGHRA and CDR2 YSYEKL. The CDR3 spells CASSQAPTGDNSPLHF. For the CDR3, the DNA is TGCGCCAGCAGCCAAGCCCCGACAGGGGATAATTCACCCCTCCACTTT.

V gene TRBV5-4 combines with J gene TRBJ1-1; TRBD1 matches at 10 bases. The CDR3 sequence is 16 residues long. J gave up 4 bases and V 4 bases, and 10 bases lay outside the gene matches. Germline V gene data show CDR1 as SGHNT and CDR2 as YYREEE (reference sequence). Written as DNA, the CDR3 is TGTGCCAGCAGCCTAATTGCTAGACAGGGGGCCACTGAAGCTTTCTTT. Translation: CASSLIARQGATEAFF.

The rearrangement joins TRBV9 to TRBJ2-2; weak D call: TRBD2 (6 bases). The CDR3 is made up of 15 amino acids. Per germline, CDR1 SGDLS and CDR2 YYNGEE. Trimming took 0 bases from V and 4 from J, leaving 10 bases between them. The CDR3 sequence: CASSVAGTPTGELFF. CDR3 bases: TGTGCCAGCAGCGTAGCAGGGACTCCCACCGGGGAGCTGTTTTTT.

The J gene is TRBJ2-7, the V gene TRBV7-9, with 10 bases identical to TRBD2. CDR1 is SEHNR and CDR2 is FQNEAQ in the germline V gene (reference sequence). This CDR3 has 16 amino acids. V was pared by 1 base and J by 5 bases, with 8 bases of the junction left unmatched. CDR3 nucleotide sequence: TGTGCCAGCAGCTTAGGAATAGCGGGAGGCCGGAACGAGCAGTACTTC. It translates to CASSLGIAGGRNEQYF.

The genes are TRBV13 and TRBJ2-1; 8 positions match TRBD2. Germline assignment: CDR1 PRHDT and CDR2 FYEKMQ (reference sequence). This CDR3 region has 15 residues. V was pared by 5 bases and J by 0 bases, with 3 bases of the junction left unmatched. In DNA form, the CDR3 reads TGTGCCAGCAGCGAGAGCGGGAGCTCCTACAATGAGCAGTTCTTC. This translates into CASSESGSSYNEQFF.

This clone occurred a few times. One end of the junction does not line up with germline, which may come from a read error. The chain recombines TRBV7-7 with TRBJ2-5; TRBD1 is a possible D gene (6 bases). The CDR3 length is 15 residues. Germline V gene lookup returns CDR1 SSHAT and CDR2 FNYEAQ (reference sequence). The CDR3 spells CASSLGATGAETQYF. CDR3 sequence (DNA): TGTGCTAGCAGCTTAGGGGCGACAGGCGCGGAGACCCAGTACTTC.

The J gene is TRBJ2-7, the V gene TRBV15; TRBD1 might be the D (6 bases). CDR1 LNHNV and CDR2 YYDKDF come from the germline V gene (reference sequence). This CDR3 is 13 amino acids long. V lost 0 bases, J lost 7 bases, and 10 bases lay in between. The CDR3 reads CATSRDRGREQYF. For the CDR3, the DNA is TGTGCCACCAGCAGAGACAGGGGTCGAGAGCAGTACTTC.

The rearrangement joins TRBV25-1 to TRBJ2-5; D remains unclear. The V gene's germline CDR1 is MGHDK and CDR2 SYGVNS. The V and J ends lost 3 bases and 9 bases respectively, with 8 bases between them. CDR3 length equals 11 residues. DNA of the CDR3: TGTGCCAGCAGTGAGGGTGCGGCCCAGTACTTC. Encoded protein: CASSEGAAQYF.

V and J are TRBV4-1 and TRBJ2-3; the match to TRBD2 covers 8 bases. Germline V gene lookup returns CDR1 MGHRA and CDR2 YSYEKL. The CDR3 spans 15 residues. V gave up 4 bases and J gave up 5 bases; unmatched junction bases: 8. The CDR3 loop reads CASSLSGAPGDTQYF. CDR3 DNA: TGCGCCAGCAGCCTTAGCGGGGCCCCCGGAGATACGCAGTATTTT.